What follows describes a single TCR beta chain. Antigen specificity is unknown. The source of the sample is a study of CD8 T cells in Susac syndrome. Findings and limits, study-wide: It was acknowledged in the study that the number of individuals who were included in its TCR sequencing and HLA analysis was relatively small.

Sequencing targeted TCR beta in T cells from blood (CD8+ and CD4+). It was negative isolation that provided the CD8+ and CD4+ T cells, whereas TEMRA cells were enriched by FACS. Trimming took 1 base from V and 8 from J, leaving 15 bases between them. CDR3 length: 15 residues. CDR1 is SGHAT and CDR2 is FQNNGV in the germline V gene. The RNA input was roughly 0.45 to 1 ug, and it was reverse transcribed with random hexamers. The CDR3 of TCR beta was amplified by immunoSEQ multiplex PCR across 54 Vbeta and 13 Jbeta. Via MiXCR, TCRdb re-called the immunoSEQ multiplex PCR reads, giving one row per CDR3 protein. The sample lists approximately 120,000 distinct CDR3 sequences, approximately 93% occurring once.

The sample taken for sequencing was CD8+ T cells from PBMCs. The chain is built from TRBV11-2 and TRBJ2-1; weak D call: TRBD2 (6 bases). This receptor was identified in a human donor with multiple sclerosis. CDR3 sequence reads: CASSLVAGLSDEQFF. The CDR3 DNA is TGTGCCAGCAGCTTAGTCGCGGGATTAAGCGATGAGCAGTTCTTC.